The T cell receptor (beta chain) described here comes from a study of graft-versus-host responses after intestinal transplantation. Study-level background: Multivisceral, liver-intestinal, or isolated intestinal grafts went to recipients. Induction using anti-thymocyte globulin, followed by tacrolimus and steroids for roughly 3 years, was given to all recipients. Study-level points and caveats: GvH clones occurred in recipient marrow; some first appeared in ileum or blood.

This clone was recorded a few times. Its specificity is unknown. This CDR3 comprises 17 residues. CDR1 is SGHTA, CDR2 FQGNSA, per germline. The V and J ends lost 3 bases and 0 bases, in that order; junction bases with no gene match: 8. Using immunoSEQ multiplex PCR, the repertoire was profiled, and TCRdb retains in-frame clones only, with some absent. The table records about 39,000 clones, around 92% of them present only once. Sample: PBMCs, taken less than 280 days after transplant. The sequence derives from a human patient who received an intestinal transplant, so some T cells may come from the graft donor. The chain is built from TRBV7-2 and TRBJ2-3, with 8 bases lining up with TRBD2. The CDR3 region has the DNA TGTGCCAGCAGCTTTATGATCGGGGGGGGAAGCACAGATACGCAGTATTTT. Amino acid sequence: CASSFMIGGGSTDTQYF. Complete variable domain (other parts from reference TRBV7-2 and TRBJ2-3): GAGVSQSPSNKVTEKGKDVELRCDPISGHTALYWYRQSLGQGLEFLIYFQGNSAPDKSGLPSDRFSAERTGGSVSTLTIQRTQQEDSAVYLCASSFMIGGGSTDTQYFGPGTRLTVL.